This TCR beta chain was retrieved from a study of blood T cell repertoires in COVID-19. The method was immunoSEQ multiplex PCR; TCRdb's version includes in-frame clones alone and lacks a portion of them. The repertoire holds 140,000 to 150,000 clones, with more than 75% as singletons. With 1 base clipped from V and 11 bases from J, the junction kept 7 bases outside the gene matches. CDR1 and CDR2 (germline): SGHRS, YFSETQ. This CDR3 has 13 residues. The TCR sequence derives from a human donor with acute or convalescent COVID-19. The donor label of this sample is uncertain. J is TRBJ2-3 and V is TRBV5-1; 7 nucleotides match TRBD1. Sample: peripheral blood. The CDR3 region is CASSLTGEFGQYF. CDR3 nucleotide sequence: TGCGCCAGCAGCTTGACAGGGGAATTCGGGCAGTATTTT. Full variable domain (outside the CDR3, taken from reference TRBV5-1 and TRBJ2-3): KAGVTQTPRYLIKTRGQQVTLSCSPISGHRSVSWYQQTPGQGLQFLFEYFSETQRNKGNFPGRFSGRQFSNSRSEMNVSTLELGDSALYLCASSLTGEFGQYFGPGTRLTVL.